The 19 T cell receptor beta chains below all came from one sample that was sequenced in a study of identifying expanded T cells in peripheral blood. Some clones are missing from TCRdb's copy, which holds only in-frame ones; the method was immunoSEQ multiplex PCR. This sample has around 78,000 clones, with about 83% found just once. Sequences were obtained from blood. These receptors were collected from a person aged 18 to 69 in good health.

This clone was seen only once. The chain is built from TRBV4-1 and TRBJ2-4; tentative D call: TRBD1 (6 bases). The germline CDR1 and CDR2 sequences are MGHRA and YSYEKL. V gave up 3 bases and J gave up 3 bases, with 18 bases separating them. This CDR3 is 17 amino acids long. The CDR3 reads CASSHTFAGAGKNIQYF. In DNA form, the CDR3 reads TGCGCCAGCAGCCACACCTTTGCAGGGGCAGGCAAAAACATTCAGTACTTC.

This chain uses TRBV4-3 with TRBJ2-1; 10 bases are shared with TRBD2. V was clipped by 0 bases and J by 6 bases; unmatched bases: 2. Germline V CDR1 and CDR2: LGHNA, YSLEER. The CDR3 spans 15 residues. CDR3 in DNA: TGCGCCAGCAGCCAAGAGGCTAGCGGGGGCAATGAGCAGTTCTTC. It specifies CASSQEASGGNEQFF.

CDR3 DNA sequence: TGTGCCAGCAGGTCAGGGGGCCCCGGGGAGCTGTTTTTT. This encodes CASRSGGPGELFF. The V and J genes are TRBV28 and TRBJ2-2, with 8 bases fitting TRBD1. CDR1 is MDHEN and CDR2 is SYDVKM in the germline V gene. V was pared by 6 bases and J by 6 bases, with 3 bases of the junction left unmatched. The CDR3 sequence is 13 residues long.

This sequence joins TRBV19 and TRBJ2-5; 11 bases are a match to TRBD2. Germline CDR1 reads LNHDA; CDR2 reads SQIVND (reference sequence). The CDR3 sequence is 14 residues long. Trimming at V came to 6 bases and at J to 5 bases, leaving 5 bases not matched to a gene. CDR3 DNA sequence: TGTGCCAGTAGGGGTACTAGCGGGAGTGAGACCCAGTACTTC. It yields the protein CASRGTSGSETQYF.

V is TRBV28 and J is TRBJ1-1; maybe TRBD1 (5 bases). V was cut by 6 bases and J by 5 bases, with 19 bases left in between. The CDR3 is 15 residues long. Germline CDR1 and CDR2: MDHEN and SYDVKM. The CDR3 is CASRPLSQGRTEAFF. The CDR3, as DNA: TGTGCCAGCAGACCATTATCCCAGGGCAGGACTGAAGCTTTCTTT.

The chain joins TRBV7-2 to TRBJ1-2; possibly TRBD1 for D (6 bases). V lost 0 bases and J 0 bases, leaving 11 bases between the germline ends. From germline, CDR1 is SGHTA and CDR2 FQGNSA. This CDR3 is 16 amino acids long. CDR3 DNA: TGTGCCAGCAGCTTAGCAAGTGGGACAACTAACTATGGCTACACCTTC. Its protein is CASSLASGTTNYGYTF.

This clone appeared a few times. The V gene is TRBV10-1, the J gene TRBJ2-1; TRBD2 might be the D (7 bases). Per germline, CDR1 WNHNN and CDR2 SYGVQD (reference sequence). V shed 6 bases and J shed 5 bases, with 14 bases lying between them. The CDR3 is made up of 14 amino acids. The chain's CDR3 is CASRGGAPNNEQFF. CDR3 coding DNA: TGCGCCAGCAGGGGGGGGGCCCCCAACAATGAGCAGTTCTTC.

The rearrangement joins TRBV6-5 to TRBJ2-7, with unresolved D. The CDR3 sequence is 14 residues long. Trimming left V 7 bases short and J 0 bases short, with 13 bases between. In germline, CDR1 is MNHEY, CDR2 SVGAGI. CDR3 DNA sequence: TGTGCCAGCACCAAGGCCGCACTCTCCTACGAGCAGTACTTC. Translation: CASTKAALSYEQYF.

The V call is TRBV25-1, the J call TRBJ2-6, with 8 bases fitting TRBD1. Germline assignment: CDR1 MGHDK and CDR2 SYGVNS. The V and J ends lost 3 bases and 4 bases, in that order; junction bases with no gene match: 8. This CDR3 is 17 amino acids long. This chain's CDR3 is CASSDGTGVSGANVLTF. As DNA, the CDR3 is TGTGCCAGCAGTGACGGGACAGGAGTCTCCGGGGCCAACGTCCTGACTTTC.

The gene calls are TRBV6-1 and TRBJ2-1; 7 nucleotides align to TRBD2. J gave up 0 bases and V 4 bases, and 3 bases lay outside the gene matches. From germline, CDR1 is MNHNS and CDR2 SASEGT. This CDR3 comprises 15 residues. Here the CDR3 DNA reads TGTGCCAGCAGTGCGGGCGGGGGCTCCTACAATGAGCAGTTCTTC. This translates into CASSAGGGSYNEQFF.

This chain joins TRBV9 and TRBJ2-1; D is undetermined. This CDR3 comprises 15 residues. V dropped 3 bases and J dropped 2 bases, with 12 bases sitting between them. Germline CDR1 reads SGDLS; CDR2 reads YYNGEE. CDR3 nucleotides: TGTGCCAGCAGCGCTACTCTAGGTGCCTACAATGAGCAGTTCTTC. Translated, it gives CASSATLGAYNEQFF. Based on the CDR3 plus reference TRBV9 and TRBJ2-1, the full variable domain is DSGVTQTPKHLITATGQRVTLRCSPRSGDLSVYWYQQSLDQGLQFLIQYYNGEERAKGNILERFSAQQFPDLHSELNLSSLELGDSALYFCASSATLGAYNEQFFGPGTRLTVL.

The chain uses TRBV13 and TRBJ2-7; no firm D call. The CDR3 totals 12 residues. V lost 4 bases and J lost 6, with 10 bases in between. Germline V gene data show CDR1 as PRHDT and CDR2 as FYEKMQ (reference sequence). CDR3 DNA sequence: TGTGCCAGCAGCTCTAGGGCCCGCGAGCAGTACTTC. Protein sequence: CASSSRAREQYF.

The rearrangement links TRBV19 to TRBJ1-5; D uncertain. The V and J ends lost 0 bases and 7 bases respectively, with 10 bases between them. Looked up from germline, CDR1 is LNHDA and CDR2 is SQIVND (reference sequence). CDR3 length: 14 residues. The DNA for the CDR3 is TGTGCCAGTAGTATAGATCGGGATGGGCAGCCCCAGCATTTT. Amino acids: CASSIDRDGQPQHF.

This clone appeared a single time. The chain is built from TRBV28 and TRBJ2-7; D is possibly TRBD1 or TRBD2 (5 bases each). The CDR3 loop spans 14 amino acids. Germline CDR1 is MDHEN and CDR2 is SYDVKM. The V gene lost 3 bases and the J gene lost 3 bases, with 12 bases spanning the gap. CDR3 amino acids: CASSLRGNIYEQYF. The CDR3 DNA sequence: TGTGCCAGCAGTTTGAGGGGTAATATCTACGAGCAGTACTTC.

V and J are TRBV6-1 and TRBJ2-7; 14 bases agree with TRBD2. V was clipped by 3 bases and J by 2 bases; unmatched bases: 3. CDR3 length: 16 residues. In germline, CDR1 is MNHNS, CDR2 SASEGT. The CDR3 sequence is CASSEGLAGVAYEQYF. Written as DNA, the CDR3 is TGTGCCAGCAGTGAGGGACTAGCGGGAGTAGCCTACGAGCAGTACTTC.

This chain uses TRBV28 with TRBJ1-5; D is unresolved. Trimming took 2 bases from V and 7 from J, leaving 15 bases between them. The CDR3 sequence is 15 residues long. CDR1 MDHEN and CDR2 SYDVKM come from the germline V gene. The CDR3: CASSLRRDLTQPQHF. The CDR3 DNA follows: TGTGCCAGCAGTTTAAGAAGGGATCTCACCCAGCCCCAGCATTTT. Full variable domain (remainder filled in from reference TRBV28 and TRBJ1-5): DVKVTQSSRYLVKRTGEKVFLECVQDMDHENMFWYRQDPGLGLRLIYFSYDVKMKEKGDIPEGYSVSREKKERFSLILESASTNQTSMYLCASSLRRDLTQPQHFGDGTRLSIL.

The V call is TRBV7-2, the J call TRBJ2-3; D not certain. The CDR3 is 14 amino acids. Germline V gene data show CDR1 as SGHTA and CDR2 as FQGNSA. V was trimmed by 6 bases and J by 5 bases, leaving 15 bases between them. CDR3: CASSIRGAQDTQYF. The DNA of the CDR3 is TGTGCCAGCAGTATTCGAGGAGCCCAAGATACGCAGTATTTT.

Of note for this clone: The sample contains more than one DNA sequence encoding this CDR3. The chain is built from TRBV20-1 and TRBJ2-7, with 7 positions matching TRBD1. J lost 3 bases, V lost 6 bases, and 2 bases had no gene match. CDR3 size: 11 residues. Germline loops: CDR1 DFQATT, CDR2 SNEGSKA (reference sequence). CDR3 in amino acids: CSARDSYEQYF. In DNA, the CDR3 is TGCAGTGCGAGGGACAGCTACGAGCAGTACTTC.

Notes on this clone: Other DNA sequences in this sample translate to the same CDR3. V and J are TRBV19 and TRBJ2-7, with 8 bases lining up with TRBD1. Germline trimming cut 3 bases from V and 0 bases from J; bases unmatched to any gene: 1. Germline V gene data show CDR1 as LNHDA and CDR2 as SQIVND (reference sequence). CDR3 size: 14 residues. In DNA form, the CDR3 reads TGTGCCAGTAGTATCGGACAGGGCTCCTACGAGCAGTACTTC. This codes for CASSIGQGSYEQYF.